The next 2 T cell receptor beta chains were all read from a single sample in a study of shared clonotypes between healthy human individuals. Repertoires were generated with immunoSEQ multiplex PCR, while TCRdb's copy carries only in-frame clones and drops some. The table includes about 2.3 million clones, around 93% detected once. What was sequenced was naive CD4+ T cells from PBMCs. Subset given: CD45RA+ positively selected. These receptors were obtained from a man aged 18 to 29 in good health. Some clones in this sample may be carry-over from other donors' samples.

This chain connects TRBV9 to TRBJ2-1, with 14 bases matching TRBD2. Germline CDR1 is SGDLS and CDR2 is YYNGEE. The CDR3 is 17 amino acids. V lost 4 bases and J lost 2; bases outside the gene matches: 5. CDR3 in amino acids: CASSLGTSGRPYNEQFF. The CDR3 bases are TGTGCCAGCAGCCTGGGGACTAGCGGGAGACCCTACAATGAGCAGTTCTTC.

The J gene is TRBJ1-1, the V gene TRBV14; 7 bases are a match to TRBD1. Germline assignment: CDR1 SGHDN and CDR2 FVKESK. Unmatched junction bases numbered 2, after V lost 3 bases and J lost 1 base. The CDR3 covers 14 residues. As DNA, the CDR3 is TGTGCCAGCAGCCAGAGACAGGGGAACACTGAAGCTTTCTTT. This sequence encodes CASSQRQGNTEAFF.